This entry lists 20 T cell receptor beta chains sequenced from one sample in a study of T cells after yellow fever vaccination. One entry per CDR3 protein, called by TCRdb with MiXCR from the 5' RACE reads. The data contain a few hundred thousand distinct CDR3 sequences, roughly 8% of them singletons. Sequenced here: PBMCs, sampled approximately 40 days after the first yellow fever vaccination. These TCRs come from a man between 18 and 29 years old who received the YFV17D yellow fever vaccine.

The chain is built from TRBV18 and TRBJ2-7; unclear D gene. This CDR3 comprises 13 residues. Germline loops: CDR1 KGHSH, CDR2 LQKENI. Trimming removed 2 bases from V and 3 bases from J, with 8 bases in between. CDR3 loop: CASSPAGRYEQYF. The CDR3 DNA reads TGTGCCAGCTCACCAGCCGGCCGCTACGAGCAGTACTTC.

The chain has TRBV20-1 and TRBJ2-5, with a weak D call TRBD2 (6 bases). Germline CDR1 reads DFQATT; CDR2 reads SNEGSKA (reference sequence). This CDR3 is 14 amino acids long. V gave up 3 bases and J gave up 4 bases, with 15 bases separating them. The CDR3 loop reads CSARRVGGGETQYF. CDR3 DNA: TGCAGTGCTAGGAGGGTCGGGGGTGGAGAGACCCAGTACTTC.

This clonotype came up a few times. CDR3 DNA sequence: TGCAGTGCTAGAGGGCTAGCTGTCTACAATGAGCAGTTCTTC. This codes for CSARGLAVYNEQFF. The chain has TRBV20-1 and TRBJ2-1; maybe TRBD2 (5 bases). Germline CDR1 reads DFQATT; CDR2 reads SNEGSKA (reference sequence). The CDR3 sequence is 14 residues long. Trimming shortened V by 1 base and J by 3 bases, and 10 bases separated the two germline ends.

This clonotype came up many times. The V call is TRBV7-2, the J call TRBJ2-3; TRBD1 might be the D (5 bases). The V gene lost 6 bases and the J gene lost 5 bases, with 9 bases spanning the gap. This CDR3 has 12 amino acids. Germline V gene sequence: CDR1 SGHTA, CDR2 FQGNSA. The CDR3 sequence: CASRGPGDTQYF. In nucleotides, the CDR3 is TGTGCCAGCAGGGGGCCGGGAGATACGCAGTATTTT.

The V call is TRBV7-3, the J call TRBJ2-3, with no clear D. CDR3 length: 14 amino acids. V shed 4 bases and J shed 4 bases, with 12 bases lying between them. The V gene's germline CDR1 is SGHTA and CDR2 FQGTGA. CDR3 sequence: CASSSSLNSDTQYF. The CDR3 DNA is TGTGCCAGCAGCTCTTCTCTTAATTCAGATACGCAGTATTTT.

This clonotype turned up a few times. This chain connects TRBV7-2 to TRBJ1-2, with D unresolved. CDR3 size: 15 residues. Germline lookup yields CDR1 SGHTA and CDR2 FQGNSA. V lost 5 bases and J 3 bases, leaving 16 bases between the germline ends. The CDR3 bases are TGTGCCAGCAGCCGAACCTGGACGGAGGACTATGGCTACACCTTC. Its protein is CASSRTWTEDYGYTF.

The rearrangement uses TRBV29-1 and TRBJ2-7; D gene uncertain. Trimming cost V 5 bases and J 0 bases, with 8 bases left between them. The CDR3 consists of 12 residues. The germline V gene encodes CDR1 SQVTM and CDR2 ANQGSEA. The CDR3 loop is CSVRSSSYEQYF. The CDR3 nucleotides read TGCAGCGTTCGAAGCAGCTCCTACGAGCAGTACTTC.

The rearrangement joins TRBV20-1 to TRBJ2-5; TRBD2 agrees at 7 bases. The CDR3 contains 14 residues. Germline V CDR1 and CDR2: DFQATT, SNEGSKA (reference sequence). V lost 3 bases, J lost 4 bases, and 8 bases stayed unmatched. In DNA form, the CDR3 reads TGCAGTGCTAGTGCCAGCGGGGAGCCAGAGACCCAGTACTTC. Translating gives CSASASGEPETQYF.

The sample holds one count of this clonotype. The rearrangement links TRBV12-5 to TRBJ2-6; D remains unclear. In germline, CDR1 is LGHNT, CDR2 FRNRAP. V was clipped by 2 bases and J by 1 base, with 15 bases between them. This CDR3 has 18 residues. In DNA, the CDR3 is TGTGCTAGTGGTTTGCTGCCTTCTTCACCTTCTGGGGCCAACGTCCTGACTTTC. Protein product: CASGLLPSSPSGANVLTF.

V and J are TRBV7-9 and TRBJ2-5; 7 bases line up with TRBD2. The germline V gene has CDR1 SEHNR and CDR2 FQNEAQ (reference sequence). After removal of 3 bases from V and 5 bases from J, the junction contained 12 bases not matched to a gene. The CDR3 consists of 16 residues. The CDR3, as DNA: TGTGCCAGCAGCTTTTTACCCGGACTAGGGGAGGAGACCCAGTACTTC. Its translation is CASSFLPGLGEETQYF.

The genes are TRBV10-2 and TRBJ2-1; TRBD2 aligns across 10 bases. CDR3 length equals 16 residues. The junction had 9 bases not matched to a gene; V was cut back by 6 bases and J by 4 bases. Germline V gene lookup returns CDR1 WSHSY and CDR2 SAAADI. CDR3 nucleotides: TGCGCCAGCAGGGGGAGCGGGGGGGCCCGGTACAATGAGCAGTTCTTC. It is translated as CASRGSGGARYNEQFF.

Only a few counts were recorded for this clonotype. The chain is built from TRBV3-1 and TRBJ2-2; no firm D call. Germline values: CDR1 LGHDT, CDR2 YNNKEL (reference sequence). V was clipped by 1 base and J by 4 bases, with 4 bases between them. CDR3 length: 13 amino acids. CDR3 loop: CASSQVFTGELFF. As DNA, the CDR3 is TGTGCCAGCAGCCAAGTCTTCACCGGGGAGCTGTTTTTT.

The chain is built from TRBV5-5 and TRBJ2-5, with unresolved D. The germline gives CDR1 SGHKS, CDR2 YYEKEE (reference sequence). V was pared by 3 bases and J by 3 bases, with 12 bases between. CDR3 size: 14 residues. The CDR3 DNA sequence: TGTGCCAGCAGCTCCTCCTCCTTAGAAGAGACCCAGTACTTC. Translation gives CASSSSSLEETQYF.

This clonotype was observed at least ten times. The CDR3 DNA sequence: TGTGCCAGCAGTCGGGGACAGACTACAGATACGCAGTATTTT. Amino acid sequence: CASSRGQTTDTQYF. The V call is TRBV12-3 or TRBV12-4, the J call TRBJ2-3; TRBD1 agrees at 7 bases. Losses at the gene ends were 5 bases for V and 3 bases for J; bases not matched to a gene: 5. The CDR3 has 14 amino acids.

This clonotype was seen only a few times. V and J are TRBV7-2 and TRBJ2-3, with TRBD2 identical over 13 bases. Germline CDR1 SGHTA, CDR2 FQGNSA. This CDR3 has 17 residues. Trimming at V came to 5 bases and at J to 2 bases, leaving 7 bases not matched to a gene. In nucleotides, the CDR3 is TGTGCCAGCAGCGTCGGGACTAGCGGGGTCGACACAGATACGCAGTATTTT. This sequence encodes CASSVGTSGVDTDTQYF.

This clonotype was seen only a few times. The gene calls are TRBV24-1 and TRBJ1-5; no clear D. The length of the CDR3 is 13 residues. The V gene lost 6 bases and the J gene lost 2 bases, with 7 bases spanning the gap. The germline CDR1 and CDR2 sequences are KGHDR and SFDVKD. The CDR3 DNA sequence: TGTGCCACCAGTCTCCGGGGCAATCAGCCCCAGCATTTT. Translated, it gives CATSLRGNQPQHF.

This clonotype has a count of ten or more. The CDR3 reads CATKTRDRGGATNEKLFF. In DNA, the CDR3 is TGTGCCACTAAGACCCGGGACAGGGGGGGGGCAACTAATGAAAAACTGTTTTTT. This sequence joins TRBV12-3 or TRBV12-4 and TRBJ1-4, with 11 bases aligning to TRBD1. The CDR3 extends over 18 amino acids. The trim removed 10 bases at V and 0 bases at J, leaving 13 bases unmatched.

The chain uses TRBV29-1 and TRBJ1-1, with 8 bases aligning to TRBD1. Trimming took 3 bases from V and 11 from J; bases not matched to a gene: 11. The CDR3 totals 13 residues. The germline gives CDR1 SQVTM, CDR2 ANQGSEA. The CDR3 bases are TGCAGCGTTGATGGGACAGGTGGAACGGGGGCTTTCTTT. This codes for CSVDGTGGTGAFF. Filled out from reference TRBV29-1 and TRBJ1-1, the complete variable domain reads SAVISQKPSRDICQRGTSLTIQCQVDSQVTMMFWYRQQPGQSLTLIATANQGSEATYESGFVIDKFPISRPNLTFSTLTVSNMSPEDSSIYLCSVDGTGGTGAFFGQGTRLTVV.

This clonotype showed up just a few times. The chain joins TRBV5-1 to TRBJ2-2; maybe TRBD1 (6 bases). V was pared by 2 bases and J by 2 bases, with 10 bases between. The germline V gene encodes CDR1 SGHRS and CDR2 YFSETQ. The CDR3 has 15 amino acids. Here the CDR3 reads CASSLVQGNTGELFF. Written as DNA, the CDR3 is TGCGCCAGCAGCTTAGTACAGGGAAACACCGGGGAGCTGTTTTTT.

This clonotype turned up a few times. This chain connects TRBV3-1 to TRBJ1-2; D ambiguous. Trimming took 4 bases from V and 1 from J, leaving 10 bases between them. This CDR3 region has 14 residues. The germline V gene has CDR1 LGHDT and CDR2 YNNKEL (reference sequence). Here the CDR3 reads CASSPGNGNYGYTF. DNA of the CDR3: TGTGCCAGCAGCCCGGGGAATGGTAACTATGGCTACACCTTC.